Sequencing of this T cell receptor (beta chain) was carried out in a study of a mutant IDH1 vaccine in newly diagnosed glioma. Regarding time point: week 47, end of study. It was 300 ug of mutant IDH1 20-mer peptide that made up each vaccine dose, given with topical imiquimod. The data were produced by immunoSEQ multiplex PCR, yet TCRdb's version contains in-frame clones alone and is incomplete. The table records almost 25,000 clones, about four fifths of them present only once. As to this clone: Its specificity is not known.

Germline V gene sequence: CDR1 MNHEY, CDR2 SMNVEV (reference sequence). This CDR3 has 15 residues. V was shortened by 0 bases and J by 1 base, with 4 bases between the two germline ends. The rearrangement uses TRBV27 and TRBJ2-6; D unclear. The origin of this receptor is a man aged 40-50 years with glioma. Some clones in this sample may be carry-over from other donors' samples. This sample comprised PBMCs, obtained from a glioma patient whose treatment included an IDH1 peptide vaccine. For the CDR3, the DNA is TGTGCCAGCAGTTTATCCCATTCTGGGGCCAACGTCCTGACTTTC. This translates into CASSLSHSGANVLTF. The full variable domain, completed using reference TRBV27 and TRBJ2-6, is EAQVTQNPRYLITVTGKKLTVTCSQNMNHEYMSWYRQDPGLGLRQIYYSMNVEVTDKGDVPEGYKVSRKEKRNFPLILESPSPNQTSLYFCASSLSHSGANVLTFGAGSRLTVL.